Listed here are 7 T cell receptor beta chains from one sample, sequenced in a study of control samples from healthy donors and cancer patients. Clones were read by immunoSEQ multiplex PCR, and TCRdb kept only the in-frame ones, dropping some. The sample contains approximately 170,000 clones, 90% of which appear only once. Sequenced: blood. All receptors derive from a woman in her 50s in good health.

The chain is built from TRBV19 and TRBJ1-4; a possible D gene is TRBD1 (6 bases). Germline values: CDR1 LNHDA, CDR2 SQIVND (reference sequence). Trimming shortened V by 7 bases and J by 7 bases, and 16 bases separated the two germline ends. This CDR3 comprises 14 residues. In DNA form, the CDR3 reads TGTGCCAGTACCCATGGGGGGCTCCGTGAAAAACTGTTTTTT. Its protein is CASTHGGLREKLFF.

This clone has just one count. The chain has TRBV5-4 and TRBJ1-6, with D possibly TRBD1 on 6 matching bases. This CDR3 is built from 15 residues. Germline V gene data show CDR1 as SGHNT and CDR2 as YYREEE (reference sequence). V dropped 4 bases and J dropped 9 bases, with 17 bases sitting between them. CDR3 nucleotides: TGTGCCAGCAGCCTGAGGGGGGTGGCTGCTTCACCCCTCCACTTT. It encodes CASSLRGVAASPLHF.

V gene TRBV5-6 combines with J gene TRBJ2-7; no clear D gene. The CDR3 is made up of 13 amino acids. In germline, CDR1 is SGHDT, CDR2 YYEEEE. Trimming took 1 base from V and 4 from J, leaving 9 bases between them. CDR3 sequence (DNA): TGTGCCAGCAGCTTGAACCGGATATACGAGCAGTACTTC. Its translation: CASSLNRIYEQYF.

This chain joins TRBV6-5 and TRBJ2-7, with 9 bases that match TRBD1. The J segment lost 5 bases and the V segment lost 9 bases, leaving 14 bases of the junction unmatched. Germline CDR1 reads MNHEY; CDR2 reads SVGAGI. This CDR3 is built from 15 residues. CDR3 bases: TGTGCCAGTACAGACCAGGGACAGGGATTCCACGAGCAGTACTTC. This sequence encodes CASTDQGQGFHEQYF.

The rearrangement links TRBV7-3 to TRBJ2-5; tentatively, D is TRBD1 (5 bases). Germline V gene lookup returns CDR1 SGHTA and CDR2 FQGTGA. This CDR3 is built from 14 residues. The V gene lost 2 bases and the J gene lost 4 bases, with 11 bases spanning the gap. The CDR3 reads CASSLYPQGETQYF. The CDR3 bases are TGTGCCAGCAGCTTATACCCGCAGGGAGAGACCCAGTACTTC.

CDR3 protein: CASSPAPLFTEAFF. The DNA of the CDR3 is TGTGCCAGCAGCCCAGCACCCCTGTTCACTGAAGCTTTCTTT. This chain joins TRBV5-4 and TRBJ1-1; D unresolved. V lost 4 bases, J lost 4 bases, and 14 bases lay in between. CDR1 is SGHNT, CDR2 YYREEE, per germline (reference sequence). The CDR3 runs 14 residues.

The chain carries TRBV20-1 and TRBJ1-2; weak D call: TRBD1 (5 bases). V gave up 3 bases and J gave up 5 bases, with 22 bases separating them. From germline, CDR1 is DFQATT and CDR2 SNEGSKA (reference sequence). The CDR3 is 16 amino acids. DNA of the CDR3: TGCAGTGCTAGTGGCTTATCCGGGGACTCCGGTTATGGCTACACCTTC. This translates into CSASGLSGDSGYGYTF.